The 32 T cell receptor beta chains given below trace back to one sample, sequenced in a study of T-cell memory formation after mild COVID-19. TCRdb processed the 5' RACE reads anew with MiXCR; each CDR3 protein has one entry. The table has under 700,000 distinct CDR3 sequences, over 20% seen once. The material sequenced was PBMCs or a T cell subset sorted from them (not recorded which). These receptor sequences come from an adult woman who had mild COVID-19 (a few samples of this study predate the infection). Cell type and time point are not known.

This clonotype was seen only a few times. V is TRBV5-1 and J is TRBJ2-1; 12 bases are shared with TRBD2. The CDR3 is made up of 15 amino acids. V dropped 4 bases and J dropped 9; count of bases not matched to a gene: 8. Germline CDR1 is SGHRS and CDR2 is YFSETQ. The CDR3 loop is CASSNGLAGKGEQFF. DNA of the CDR3: TGCGCCAGCAGCAACGGACTAGCGGGGAAAGGTGAGCAGTTCTTC. Based on the CDR3 plus reference TRBV5-1 and TRBJ2-1, the full variable domain is KAGVTQTPRYLIKTRGQQVTLSCSPISGHRSVSWYQQTPGQGLQFLFEYFSETQRNKGNFPGRFSGRQFSNSRSEMNVSTLELGDSALYLCASSNGLAGKGEQFFGPGTRLTVL.

The table lists this clonotype with many counts. The chain uses TRBV6-6 and TRBJ2-5; D is ambiguous. Trimming took off 2 bases at V and 0 bases at J, with 7 bases between the two ends. The CDR3 has 14 amino acids. Germline V lookup: CDR1 MNHNY, CDR2 SVGAGI (reference sequence). The CDR3, as DNA: TGTGCCAGCAGTTACGAGCTATACCAAGAGACCCAGTACTTC. Encoded protein: CASSYELYQETQYF.

This clonotype was seen at least ten times. J is TRBJ2-3 and V is TRBV6-2 or TRBV6-3; TRBD2 matches 13 bases. The J segment lost 5 bases and the V segment lost 6 bases, leaving 17 bases of the junction unmatched. CDR3 length equals 19 residues. The V gene's germline CDR1 is MNHEY and CDR2 SVGEGT. CDR3: CASSPTSGRAGYVEDTQYF. Here the CDR3 DNA reads TGTGCCAGCAGCCCTACTAGCGGGAGGGCCGGTTATGTGGAAGATACGCAGTATTTT.

The chain recombines TRBV12-3 or TRBV12-4 with TRBJ1-5; D is perhaps TRBD1 (5 bases). The ends were cut back, 6 bases at V and 6 bases at J, with 9 bases in the middle. CDR3 length: 12 amino acids. CDR3 bases: TGTGCCAGCAGGTGGGGCCTTCAGCCCCAGCATTTT. Its protein is CASRWGLQPQHF.

This sequence joins TRBV5-1 and TRBJ2-1, with D perhaps TRBD1 (5 bases). CDR3 length: 14 residues. V was cut by 6 bases and J by 2 bases, with 12 bases left in between. Per germline, CDR1 SGHRS and CDR2 YFSETQ. CDR3 residues: CASIPDSTYNEQFF. As DNA, the CDR3 is TGCGCCAGCATCCCAGACAGTACCTACAATGAGCAGTTCTTC.

A word on this clonotype: A much bigger clone sits one base away, suggesting this may be a read error. The V and J genes are TRBV7-2 and TRBJ2-3; 8 bases are shared with TRBD1. Germline values: CDR1 SGHTA, CDR2 FQGNSA. The ends lost 4 bases at V and 4 bases at J; junction bases unmatched: 1. This CDR3 is built from 13 residues. The CDR3 DNA is TGTGCCAGCAGCTCCAGGGGGCCAGATACGCAGTATTTT. Translated, it gives CASSSRGPDTQYF.

The chain combines TRBV3-1 with TRBJ2-4; D gene unclear. The germline gives CDR1 LGHDT, CDR2 YNNKEL (reference sequence). The V gene lost 4 bases and the J gene lost 6 bases, with 13 bases spanning the gap. There are 14 residues in the CDR3. DNA of the CDR3: TGTGCCAGCAGCCCCAAGGTAACGGGAAACATTCAGTACTTC. It specifies CASSPKVTGNIQYF.

The chain is built from TRBV5-1 and TRBJ2-3; D might be TRBD2 (6 bases). From germline, CDR1 is SGHRS and CDR2 YFSETQ. CDR3 length: 14 residues. With 3 bases removed from V and 0 bases from J, the gap between germline ends came to 8 bases. CDR3 nucleotide sequence: TGCGCCAGCAGCTGGGGGGATAGCACAGATACGCAGTATTTT. Amino acid sequence: CASSWGDSTDTQYF.

The rearrangement uses TRBV12-3 or TRBV12-4 and TRBJ2-3, with D uncertain. The V end was cut by 6 bases, the J end by 5 bases, with 9 bases between. The CDR3 has 12 amino acids. Written as DNA, the CDR3 is TGTGCCAGCAGCATCCAAGAAGATACGCAGTATTTT. Its protein is CASSIQEDTQYF.

In this sample, this clonotype turned up many times. The chain combines TRBV18 with TRBJ1-2; D is perhaps TRBD1 (6 bases). This CDR3 contains 11 residues. The V and J ends lost 5 bases and 14 bases respectively, with 15 bases between them. CDR1 is KGHSH, CDR2 LQKENI, per germline. The CDR3 here is CASSSGQTGTF. DNA of the CDR3: TGTGCCAGCTCATCAGGACAGACGGGTACCTTC.

CDR3 amino acids: CATSVWNSEQFF. In nucleotides, the CDR3 is TGTGCCACCAGTGTTTGGAATAGTGAGCAGTTCTTC. This chain connects TRBV24-1 to TRBJ2-1; D uncertain. The CDR3 covers 12 residues. The V end lost 5 bases, the J end lost 9 bases, and 10 bases lay between the germline ends. CDR1 is KGHDR and CDR2 is SFDVKD in the germline V gene.

The V and J genes are TRBV2 and TRBJ2-7; D tentatively fits TRBD1 or TRBD2 (5 bases each). From germline, CDR1 is SNHLY and CDR2 FYNNEI. V gave up 3 bases and J gave up 2 bases, with 14 bases separating them. This CDR3 region has 15 residues. The CDR3 DNA is TGTGCCAGCAGTGAGGGGGTGGGGTGGGCCTACGAGCAGTACTTC. Translating gives CASSEGVGWAYEQYF.

The genes are TRBV11-2 and TRBJ2-1; 9 positions match TRBD1. Germline CDR1 and CDR2: SGHAT and FQNNGV. The CDR3 has 15 residues. Germline trimming cut 3 bases from V and 8 bases from J; bases unmatched to any gene: 8. CDR3: CASSLDRGPTHEQFF. In DNA form, the CDR3 reads TGTGCCAGCAGCTTGGACAGGGGCCCCACTCATGAGCAGTTCTTC.

In this sample, this clonotype turned up a few times. This chain connects TRBV12-3 or TRBV12-4 to TRBJ2-1; 7 bases align to TRBD1. The CDR3 extends over 15 amino acids. J gave up 9 bases and V 0 bases, and 8 bases lay outside the gene matches. DNA for the CDR3: TGTGCCAGCAGTTTAGCGCCGACAGGGTCGTCTGAGCAGTTCTTC. It is translated as CASSLAPTGSSEQFF.

This clonotype has a handful of counts. The gene calls are TRBV6-1 and TRBJ2-1, with TRBD2 matching over 8 bases. The V segment lost 5 bases and the J segment 3 bases; nucleotides outside the gene matches: 9. Germline values: CDR1 MNHNS, CDR2 SASEGT. The CDR3 spans 16 residues. Written as DNA, the CDR3 is TGTGCCAGCAGTCGACCGGGACTAGGGGGCTACAATGAGCAGTTCTTC. This translates into CASSRPGLGGYNEQFF.

The V gene is TRBV5-1, the J gene TRBJ1-2; maybe TRBD1 (5 bases). The ends were cut back, 5 bases at V and 2 bases at J, with 19 bases in the middle. Germline V gene lookup returns CDR1 SGHRS and CDR2 YFSETQ. This CDR3 contains 16 residues. The CDR3 is CASRPPPLGGNYGYTF. The CDR3, as DNA: TGCGCCAGCAGACCACCCCCTCTTGGGGGGAACTATGGCTACACCTTC.

The chain employs TRBV12-3 or TRBV12-4 and TRBJ1-1; the D is unclear. This CDR3 is 13 amino acids long. Trimming shortened V by 1 base and J by 4 bases, and 7 bases separated the two germline ends. CDR3: CASSLGEGTEAFF. The CDR3 DNA is TGTGCCAGCAGTTTAGGGGAGGGCACTGAAGCTTTCTTT.

The gene calls are TRBV5-1 and TRBJ1-2, with 9 bases identical to TRBD1. CDR1 and CDR2 from the germline V gene are SGHRS and YFSETQ. Trimming cost V 0 bases and J 6 bases; bases outside gene matches: 3. This CDR3 is 14 amino acids long. CDR3 sequence: CASSLAWDRDGYTF. CDR3 coding DNA: TGCGCCAGCAGCTTGGCCTGGGACAGGGATGGCTACACCTTC.

This clonotype appeared many times. The chain carries TRBV7-2 and TRBJ2-2; the match to TRBD2 covers 10 bases. Looked up from germline, CDR1 is SGHTA and CDR2 is FQGNSA. This CDR3 comprises 15 residues. Trimming took 1 base from V and 4 from J; bases not matched to a gene: 0. In nucleotides, the CDR3 is TGTGCCAGCAGCTTAGTAGCGGGGGGCACCGGGGAGCTGTTTTTT. Protein sequence: CASSLVAGGTGELFF. The whole variable domain, remainder taken from reference TRBV7-2 and TRBJ2-2, is GAGVSQSPSNKVTEKGKDVELRCDPISGHTALYWYRQSLGQGLEFLIYFQGNSAPDKSGLPSDRFSAERTGGSVSTLTIQRTQQEDSAVYLCASSLVAGGTGELFFGEGSRLTVL.

Only a few counts were recorded for this clonotype. The chain has TRBV20-1 and TRBJ2-3; 9 bases match TRBD1. This CDR3 region has 17 residues. J lost 7 bases, V lost 5 bases, and 19 bases had no gene match. The germline V gene has CDR1 DFQATT and CDR2 SNEGSKA (reference sequence). The CDR3 is CSARPPRTGVNVNTQYF. CDR3 in DNA: TGCAGTGCTCGACCACCTCGGACAGGGGTGAACGTAAATACGCAGTATTTT.

The gene calls are TRBV3-1 and TRBJ2-3, with a possible D match to TRBD1 (5 bases). V was pared by 4 bases and J by 3 bases, with 14 bases between. Germline assignment: CDR1 LGHDT and CDR2 YNNKEL (reference sequence). CDR3 length equals 15 residues. DNA of the CDR3: TGTGCCAGCAGCCTCGTGGACATTTATACAGATACGCAGTATTTT. Its translation is CASSLVDIYTDTQYF.

This clonotype came up a few times. The gene calls are TRBV7-9 and TRBJ2-2; TRBD1 matches 9 bases. Germline lookup yields CDR1 SEHNR and CDR2 FQNEAQ (reference sequence). Trimming at V came to 2 bases and at J to 4 bases, leaving 14 bases not matched to a gene. The CDR3 spans 19 residues. CDR3 residues: CASSLQTGGTGRITGELFF. The CDR3 DNA reads TGTGCCAGCAGCTTACAAACTGGCGGGACAGGGAGGATCACCGGGGAGCTGTTTTTT.

This clonotype has more than one count but fewer than ten. This chain joins TRBV20-1 and TRBJ1-1; D gene unclear. Germline-derived CDR1 and CDR2 are DFQATT and SNEGSKA (reference sequence). The CDR3 runs 13 residues. Deletions cut 3 bases from V and 1 base from J, with 9 bases between. CDR3 amino acids: CSASIQPNTEAFF. CDR3 DNA sequence: TGCAGTGCTAGTATCCAGCCGAACACTGAAGCTTTCTTT.

The gene calls are TRBV29-1 and TRBJ2-3; tentative D call: TRBD1 (5 bases). Trimming stripped 7 bases from V and 0 bases from J, with 17 bases between. The CDR3 has 15 amino acids. The germline gives CDR1 SQVTM, CDR2 ANQGSEA. CDR3 in DNA: TGCAGCGGGGTCCCCAGGGTGTCTAGCACAGATACGCAGTATTTT. As protein: CSGVPRVSSTDTQYF.

This clonotype appeared a few times. The gene calls are TRBV30 and TRBJ2-3, with a tentative D call TRBD2 (6 bases). Looked up from germline, CDR1 is GTSNPN and CDR2 is SVGIG (reference sequence). Deletions cut 4 bases from V and 3 bases from J, with 23 bases between. This CDR3 comprises 17 residues. In DNA form, the CDR3 reads TGTGCCTGGACGAGACCGGGACTCGCAATGCCTACAGATACGCAGTATTTT. This translates into CAWTRPGLAMPTDTQYF.

Only a few counts were recorded for this clonotype. The chain has TRBV29-1 and TRBJ2-5, with D unresolved. Germline CDR1 reads SQVTM; CDR2 reads ANQGSEA. The V end lost 3 bases, the J end lost 7 bases, and 9 bases lay between the germline ends. The CDR3 is 11 amino acids. Written as DNA, the CDR3 is TGCAGCGTTGACAGGTCAATGACCCAGTACTTC. Amino acids: CSVDRSMTQYF.

This chain connects TRBV6-5 to TRBJ2-4; D call uncertain. The CDR3 contains 13 residues. CDR1 is MNHEY, CDR2 SVGAGI, per germline. V lost 5 bases and J lost 7, with 12 bases in between. CDR3 residues: CASSRSPPNIQYF. The CDR3 DNA reads TGTGCCAGCAGTCGGTCACCTCCGAACATTCAGTACTTC.

The chain joins TRBV29-1 to TRBJ1-2; 7 bases map to TRBD1. The V and J ends lost 6 bases and 5 bases, in that order; junction bases with no gene match: 9. The CDR3 runs to 13 residues. Germline V gene data show CDR1 as SQVTM and CDR2 as ANQGSEA. The CDR3 is CSVKTGTLYGYTF. The CDR3 coding sequence is TGCAGCGTCAAGACAGGGACGCTTTATGGCTACACCTTC.

The chain joins TRBV7-8 to TRBJ2-3; 9 nucleotides align to TRBD2. Losses at the gene ends were 1 base for V and 1 base for J; bases not matched to a gene: 3. Germline V CDR1 and CDR2: SGHVS, FQNEAQ. The CDR3 extends over 16 amino acids. CDR3 loop: CASSLEGGRGTDTQYF. CDR3 sequence (DNA): TGTGCCAGCAGCTTAGAGGGCGGGAGGGGCACAGATACGCAGTATTTT.

This clonotype was observed a few times. The chain joins TRBV4-2 to TRBJ2-5; 8 bases fit TRBD2. The CDR3 extends over 13 amino acids. Germline CDR1 and CDR2: LGHNA and YNFKEQ. Unmatched junction bases numbered 5, after V lost 2 bases and J lost 9 bases. Here the CDR3 reads CASSQFTGGAQYF. CDR3 sequence (DNA): TGTGCCAGCAGCCAATTCACGGGGGGGGCCCAGTACTTC.

This clonotype was observed a handful of times. The chain is built from TRBV6-1 and TRBJ2-1, with 13 bases aligning to TRBD2. V lost 3 bases, J lost 13 bases, and 6 bases stayed unmatched. Per germline, CDR1 MNHNS and CDR2 SASEGT. CDR3 length equals 14 residues. The CDR3 loop reads CASSEGGLAGEQFF. The CDR3 DNA follows: TGTGCCAGCAGTGAGGGTGGACTAGCGGGGGAACAGTTCTTC.

This sequence joins TRBV6-5 and TRBJ2-7, with a possible D match to TRBD2 (5 bases). Trimming stripped 3 bases from V and 0 bases from J, with 12 bases between. CDR3 size: 15 residues. Germline values: CDR1 MNHEY, CDR2 SVGAGI. This chain's CDR3 is CASSYNARGSYEQYF. The CDR3 DNA follows: TGTGCCAGCAGTTATAACGCACGGGGCTCCTACGAGCAGTACTTC.